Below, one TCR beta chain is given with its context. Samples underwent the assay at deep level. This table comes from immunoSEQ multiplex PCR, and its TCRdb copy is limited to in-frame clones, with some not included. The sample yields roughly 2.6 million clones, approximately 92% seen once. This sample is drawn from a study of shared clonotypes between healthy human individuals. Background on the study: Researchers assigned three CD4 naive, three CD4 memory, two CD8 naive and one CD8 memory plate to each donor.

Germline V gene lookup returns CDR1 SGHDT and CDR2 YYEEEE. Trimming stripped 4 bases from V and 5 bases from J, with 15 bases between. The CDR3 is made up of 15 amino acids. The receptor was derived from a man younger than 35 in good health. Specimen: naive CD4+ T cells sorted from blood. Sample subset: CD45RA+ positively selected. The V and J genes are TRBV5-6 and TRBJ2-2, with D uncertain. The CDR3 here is CASSHGPAETGELFF. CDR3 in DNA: TGTGCCAGCAGCCACGGACCCGCGGAGACCGGGGAGCTGTTTTTT.